The rows below give T cell receptor beta chains drawn from one sample of a study of OX40 agonist ivuxolimab in advanced cancers. The assay was immunoSEQ multiplex PCR, and TCRdb's table has in-frame clones only and misses some. The repertoire consists of fewer than 35,000 clones, with 81% occurring once and the leading ten covering around 19%. This specimen consisted of CD4+ or CD8+ T cells sorted from blood, obtained in a trial of the OX40 agonist ivuxolimab. The source of these receptors is an adult with an advanced solid tumor such as melanoma, head and neck, liver or kidney cancer. Each CDR3 is given with its conserved first and last residue. D genes are given only for firm matches. Size values are once, few and many counts, or a class for expanded clones, and some rows have none.

v_call	clone_size	j_call	d_call	cdr3_aa	cdr3_nt
TRBV5-5	once	TRBJ1-2	TRBD1	CASSFRDSTANYGYTF	TGTGCCAGCAGCTTCCGGGACAGCACCGCAAACTATGGCTACACCTTC
TRBV5-1	.	TRBJ2-5	TRBD2	CASSLRATSGFQETQYF	TGCGCCAGCAGCTTGCGGGCGACTAGCGGGTTCCAAGAGACCCAGTACTTC
TRBV6-6	.	TRBJ1-2	.	CASSYNTDYGYTF	TGTGCCAGCAGCTATAATACCGACTATGGCTACACCTTC
TRBV28	.	TRBJ2-6	.	CASSRYRSSGANVLTF	TGTGCCAGCAGTAGATACAGATCCTCTGGGGCCAACGTCCTGACTTTC
TRBV2	.	TRBJ2-4	.	CASSELAGNKNIQYF	TGTGCCAGCAGTGAACTTGCGGGAAACAAAAACATTCAGTACTTC
TRBV19	once	TRBJ1-3	.	CASSIDHRLGNTIYF	TGTGCCAGTAGTATAGATCACCGACTGGGAAACACCATATATTTT
TRBV6-1	once	TRBJ1-1	.	CASSVPGQRSEAFF	TGTGCCAGCAGTGTCCCGGGTCAGAGGTCTGAAGCTTTCTTT
TRBV7-9	.	TRBJ1-3	.	CASSLGPGNTIYF	TGTGCCAGCAGCCTGGGACCAGGAAACACCATATATTTT
TRBV5-4	few	TRBJ2-5	TRBD2	CASSPTSGPQETQYF	TGTGCCAGCAGTCCTACTAGCGGGCCCCAAGAGACCCAGTACTTC
TRBV9	large	TRBJ2-3	.	CASSGSSDTDTQYF	TGTGCCAGCAGCGGATCTAGCGACACAGATACGCAGTATTTT
TRBV10-3	few	TRBJ1-6	TRBD1	CAISRTGGDSPLHF	TGTGCCATCAGTCGGACAGGGGGAGATTCACCCCTCCACTTT
TRBV11-2	.	TRBJ2-7	TRBD2	CASSRGLADAYEQYF	TGTGCCAGCAGCCGGGGACTAGCAGACGCCTACGAGCAGTACTTC
TRBV10-3	.	TRBJ1-5	.	CAISESRGQPQHF	TGTGCCATCAGTGAGTCACGGGGTCAGCCCCAGCATTTT
TRBV6-1	.	TRBJ1-1	.	CASSPQVLTEAFF	TGTGCCAGCAGCCCACAGGTCCTCACTGAAGCTTTCTTT